This TCR beta chain was retrieved from a study of Tregs in tolerant kidney transplant recipients. Study-level background: Sorting of CD4+CD25+CD127- cells followed roughly 3-day belatacept mixed lymphocyte reactions, sometimes with approximately 5-day graft donor restimulation.

Note on this clone: What it recognizes is unknown.

Sequenced by immunoSEQ multiplex PCR; TCRdb stores in-frame clones only, minus some. The profile covers fewer than 45,000 clones, with less than 97% appearing a single time and approximately 0.39% taken by the ten largest. V shed 0 bases and J shed 0 bases, with 7 bases lying between them. The CDR3 contains 15 residues. Germline values: CDR1 SGHRS, CDR2 YFSETQ. General observations from the study: Validation in larger populations is needed because few patients were studied.

The sequence was obtained from a human donor in good health. Sequences were obtained from Tregs from blood cultured with allogeneic cells. This chain uses TRBV5-1 with TRBJ2-1; no reliable D call. CDR3 sequence reads: CASSLDLSSYNEQFF. The CDR3 bases are TGCGCCAGCAGCTTGGACCTGAGCTCCTACAATGAGCAGTTCTTC.